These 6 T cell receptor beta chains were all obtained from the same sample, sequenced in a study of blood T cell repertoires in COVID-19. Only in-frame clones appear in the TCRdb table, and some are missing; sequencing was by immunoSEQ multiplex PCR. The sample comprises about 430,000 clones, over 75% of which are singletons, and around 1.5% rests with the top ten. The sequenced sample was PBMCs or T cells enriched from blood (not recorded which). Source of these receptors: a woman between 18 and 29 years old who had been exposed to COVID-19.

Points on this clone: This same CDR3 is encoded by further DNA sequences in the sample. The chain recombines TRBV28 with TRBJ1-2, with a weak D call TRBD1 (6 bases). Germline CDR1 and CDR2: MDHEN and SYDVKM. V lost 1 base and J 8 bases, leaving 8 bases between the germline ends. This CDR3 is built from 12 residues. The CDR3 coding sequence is TGTGCCAGCAGTTTATCAGGGGACGGCTACACCTTC. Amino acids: CASSLSGDGYTF.

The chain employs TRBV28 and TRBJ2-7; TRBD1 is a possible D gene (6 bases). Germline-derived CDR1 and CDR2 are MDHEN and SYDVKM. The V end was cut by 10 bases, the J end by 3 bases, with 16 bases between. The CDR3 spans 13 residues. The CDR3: CAIGTRRFYEQYF. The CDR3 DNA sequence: TGTGCCATTGGGACAAGGAGATTCTACGAGCAGTACTTC.

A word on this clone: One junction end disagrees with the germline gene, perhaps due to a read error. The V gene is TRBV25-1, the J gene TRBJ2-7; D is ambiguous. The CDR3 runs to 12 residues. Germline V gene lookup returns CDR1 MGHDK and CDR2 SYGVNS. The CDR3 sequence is CANSESSYEQYF. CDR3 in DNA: TGTGCCAACAGTGAGAGCTCCTACGAGCAGTACTTC.

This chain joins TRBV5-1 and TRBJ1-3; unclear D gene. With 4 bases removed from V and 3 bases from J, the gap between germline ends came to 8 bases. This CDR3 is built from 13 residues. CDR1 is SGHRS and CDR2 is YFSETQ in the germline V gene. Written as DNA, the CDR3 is TGCGCCAGCAGCGCGGGGAGTGGAAACACCATATATTTT. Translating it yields CASSAGSGNTIYF.

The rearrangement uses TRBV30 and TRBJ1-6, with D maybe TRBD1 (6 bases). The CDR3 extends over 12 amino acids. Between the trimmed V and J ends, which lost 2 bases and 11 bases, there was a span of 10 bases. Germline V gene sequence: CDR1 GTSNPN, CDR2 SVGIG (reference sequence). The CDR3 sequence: CAWSPGVPPLHF. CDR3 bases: TGTGCCTGGAGTCCAGGGGTGCCACCCCTCCACTTT. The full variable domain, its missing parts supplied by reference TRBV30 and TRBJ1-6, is SQTIHQWPATLVQPVGSPLSLECTVEGTSNPNLYWYRQAAGRGLQLLFYSVGIGQISSEVPQNLSASRPQDRQFILSSKKLLLSDSGFYLCAWSPGVPPLHFGNGTRLTVT.

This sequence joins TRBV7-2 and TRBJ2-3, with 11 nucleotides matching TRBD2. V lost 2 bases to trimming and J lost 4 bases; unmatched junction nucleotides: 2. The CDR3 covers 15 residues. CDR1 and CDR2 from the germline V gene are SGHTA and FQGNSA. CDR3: CASSLTSGSPDTQYF. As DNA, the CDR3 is TGTGCCAGCAGCTTAACTAGCGGGAGTCCAGATACGCAGTATTTT.